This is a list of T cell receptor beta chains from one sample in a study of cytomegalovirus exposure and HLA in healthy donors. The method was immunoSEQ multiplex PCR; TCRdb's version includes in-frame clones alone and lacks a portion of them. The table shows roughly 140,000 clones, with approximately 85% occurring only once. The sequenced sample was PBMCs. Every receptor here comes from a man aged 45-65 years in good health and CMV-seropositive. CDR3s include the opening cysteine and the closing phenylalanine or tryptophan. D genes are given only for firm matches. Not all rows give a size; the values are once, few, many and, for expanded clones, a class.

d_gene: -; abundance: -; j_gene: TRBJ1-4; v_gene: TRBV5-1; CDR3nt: TGCGCCAGCAGCCCAGACAGCTACTCGCGCGAAAAACTGTTTTTT; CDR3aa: CASSPDSYSREKLFF
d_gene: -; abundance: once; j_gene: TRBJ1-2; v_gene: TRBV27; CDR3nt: TGTGCCAGCAGTTCCGGGACGGGAGTCTATGGCTACACCTTC; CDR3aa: CASSSGTGVYGYTF
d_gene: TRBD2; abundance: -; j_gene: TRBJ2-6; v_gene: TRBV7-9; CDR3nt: TGTGCAAGCATGGGGGGGGTAGACTCTGGGGCCAACGTCCTGACTTTC; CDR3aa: CASMGGVDSGANVLTF
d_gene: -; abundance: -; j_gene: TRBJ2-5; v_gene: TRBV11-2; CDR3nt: TGTGCCAGCAGTCGGGACTCTGAAGAGACCCAGTACTTC; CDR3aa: CASSRDSEETQYF
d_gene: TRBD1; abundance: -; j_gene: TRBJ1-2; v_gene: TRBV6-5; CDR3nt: TGTGCCAGCAGTTCGTTGGCAGGGGGGACCTATGGCTACACCTTC; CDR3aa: CASSSLAGGTYGYTF
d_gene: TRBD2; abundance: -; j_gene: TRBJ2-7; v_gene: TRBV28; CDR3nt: TGTGCCAGCAGTCCCTACCGACTAGCGGGACTCAACGAGCAGTACTTC; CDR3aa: CASSPYRLAGLNEQYF
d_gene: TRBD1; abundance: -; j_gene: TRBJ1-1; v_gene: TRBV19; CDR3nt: TGTGCCAGTAGTCTCACCTCGACAGGGGGCCGTGAAGCTTTCTTT; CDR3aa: CASSLTSTGGREAFF
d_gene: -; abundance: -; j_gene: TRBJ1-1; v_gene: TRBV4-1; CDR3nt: TGCGCCAGCAGCCAAGATCTTGGGGCAGCCGAGAACACTGAAGCTTTCTTT; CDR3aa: CASSQDLGAAENTEAFF
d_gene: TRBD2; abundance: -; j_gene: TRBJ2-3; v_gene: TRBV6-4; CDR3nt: TGTGCCAGGGGACTAGCGGGAGTAAACACAGATACGCAGTATTTT; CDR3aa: CARGLAGVNTDTQYF
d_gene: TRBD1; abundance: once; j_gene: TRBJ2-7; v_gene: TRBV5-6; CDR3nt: TGTGCCAGCAGCAACCGGGACAGAGCCTACGAGCAGTACTTC; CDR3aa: CASSNRDRAYEQYF
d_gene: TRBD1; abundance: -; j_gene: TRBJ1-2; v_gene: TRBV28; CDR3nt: TGTGCCAGCAGTTTCCAGGGGGCTTATGGCTACACCTTC; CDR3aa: CASSFQGAYGYTF
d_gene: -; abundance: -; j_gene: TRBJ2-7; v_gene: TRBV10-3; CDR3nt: TGTGCCATCACACGGAAGAACAGGACCGAGCAGTACTTC; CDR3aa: CAITRKNRTEQYF
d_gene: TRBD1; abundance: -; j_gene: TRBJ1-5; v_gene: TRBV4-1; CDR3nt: TGCGCCAGCAGCCAAGATAATTCAGGGGGCTTTCAGCCCCAGCATTTT; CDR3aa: CASSQDNSGGFQPQHF
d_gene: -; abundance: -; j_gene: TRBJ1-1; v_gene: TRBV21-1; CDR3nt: TGTGCCAGCAGCAAAGACAGGGGGACTGAAGCTTTCTTT; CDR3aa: CASSKDRGTEAFF
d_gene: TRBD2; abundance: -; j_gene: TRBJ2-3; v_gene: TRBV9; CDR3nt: TGTGCCAGCAGCGTAGGATCTAGCGGGGGCACAGATACGCAGTATTTT; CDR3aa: CASSVGSSGGTDTQYF
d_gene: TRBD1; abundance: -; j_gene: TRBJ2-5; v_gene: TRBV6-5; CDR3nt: TGTGCCAGCAGTAGGACAGGGGAGGAGACCCAGTACTTC; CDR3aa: CASSRTGEETQYF
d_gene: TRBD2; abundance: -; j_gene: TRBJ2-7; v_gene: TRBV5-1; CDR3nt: TGCGCCAGCAGCTTTCTAGCGGGAGAAACCTACGAGCAGTACTTC; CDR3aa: CASSFLAGETYEQYF
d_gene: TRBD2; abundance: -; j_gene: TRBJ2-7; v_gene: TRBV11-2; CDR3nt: TGTGCCAGCAGCTTAGCCGTAAGCGGGAGGGGCTACGAGCAGTACTTC; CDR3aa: CASSLAVSGRGYEQYF
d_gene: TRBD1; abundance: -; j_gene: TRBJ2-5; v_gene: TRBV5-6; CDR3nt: TGTGCCAGCAGTTCAGGGGGCGCAGGGCCAGAGACCCAGTACTTC; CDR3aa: CASSSGGAGPETQYF
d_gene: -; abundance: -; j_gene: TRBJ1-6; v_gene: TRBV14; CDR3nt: TGTGCCAGCAAGATAAGGGGAACATCACCCCTCCACTTT; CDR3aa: CASKIRGTSPLHF
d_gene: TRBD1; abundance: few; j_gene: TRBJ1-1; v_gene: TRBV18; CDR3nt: TGTGCCAGCTCACCAGCGGGGACAGTGAACACTGAAGCTTTCTTT; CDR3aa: CASSPAGTVNTEAFF
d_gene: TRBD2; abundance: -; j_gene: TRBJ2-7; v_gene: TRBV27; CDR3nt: TGTGCCAGCAGTATAACTAGCGGCCTGACCTACGAGCAGTACTTC; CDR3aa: CASSITSGLTYEQYF
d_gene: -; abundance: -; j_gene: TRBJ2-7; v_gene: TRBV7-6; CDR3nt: TGTGCCAGCAGCCTGACACAAGCCTACGAGCAGTACTTC; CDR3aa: CASSLTQAYEQYF
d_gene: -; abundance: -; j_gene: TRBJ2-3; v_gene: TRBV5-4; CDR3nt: TGTGCCAGCAGCTTGCCGGAGGGGACAGATACGCAGTATTTT; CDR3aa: CASSLPEGTDTQYF
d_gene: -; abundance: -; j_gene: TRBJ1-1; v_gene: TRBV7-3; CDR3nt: TGTGCCAGCAGCTTAATAGCCTCGGACAGATTCAGCACTGAAGCTTTCTTT; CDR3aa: CASSLIASDRFSTEAFF
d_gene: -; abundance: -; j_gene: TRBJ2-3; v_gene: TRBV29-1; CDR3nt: TGCAGCGTTGACACGCTAAAACAGGGTACTATCACAGATACGCAGTATTTT; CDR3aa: CSVDTLKQGTITDTQYF
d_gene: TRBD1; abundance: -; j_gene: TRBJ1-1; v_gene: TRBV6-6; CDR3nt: TGTGCCGGGGGACAGGGGCCGAACACTGAAGCTTTCTTT; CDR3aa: CAGGQGPNTEAFF
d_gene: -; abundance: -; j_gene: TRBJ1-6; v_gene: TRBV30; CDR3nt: TGTGCCTGGAGTTCCACCTCGGGAGAGCGGAATTCACCCCTCCACTTT; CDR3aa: CAWSSTSGERNSPLHF
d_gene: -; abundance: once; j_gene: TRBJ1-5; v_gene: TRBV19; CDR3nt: TGTGCCAGTAGTCCCCGGGGGGGCCTCCCGAGCAATCAGCCCCAGCATTTT; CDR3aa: CASSPRGGLPSNQPQHF
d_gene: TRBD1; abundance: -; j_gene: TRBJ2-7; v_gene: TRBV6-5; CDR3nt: TGTGCCAGCAGCTCCCCGGGACAGGCCGACTACGAGCAGTACTTC; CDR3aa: CASSSPGQADYEQYF
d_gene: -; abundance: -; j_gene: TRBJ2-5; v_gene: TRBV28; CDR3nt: TGTGCCAGCAGCCCGGACCACCAGGGGACCCAGTACTTC; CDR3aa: CASSPDHQGTQYF
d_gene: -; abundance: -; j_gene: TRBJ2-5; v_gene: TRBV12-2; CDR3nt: TGTGCAAGTCGCTTCGTAAAAACAGGGGGACAAGAGACCCAGTACTTC; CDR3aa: CASRFVKTGGQETQYF
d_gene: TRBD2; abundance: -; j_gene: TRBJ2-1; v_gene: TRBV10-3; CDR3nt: TGTGCCATCAGTGAGAGGACTAGCCCCGGGGGGAGCTCCTACAATGAGCAGTTCTTC; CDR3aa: CAISERTSPGGSSYNEQFF
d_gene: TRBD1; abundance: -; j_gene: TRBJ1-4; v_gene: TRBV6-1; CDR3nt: TGTGCCAGCACCAGGGCACAGGGGGCGATAGAAAAACTGTTTTTT; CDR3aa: CASTRAQGAIEKLFF
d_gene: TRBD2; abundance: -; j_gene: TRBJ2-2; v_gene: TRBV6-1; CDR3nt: TGTGCCAGCAGTGCCCGACTAGCGGGAGCTCCCGGGGAGCTGTTTTTT; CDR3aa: CASSARLAGAPGELFF
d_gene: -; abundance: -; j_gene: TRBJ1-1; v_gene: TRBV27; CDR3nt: TGTGCCAGCAGTCCTGACAGTAGGGGAGAAGCTTTCTTT; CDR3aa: CASSPDSRGEAFF
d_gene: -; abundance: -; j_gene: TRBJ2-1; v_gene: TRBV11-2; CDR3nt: TGTGCCAGCAGCTTCCGGGGTTACAATGAGCAGTTCTTC; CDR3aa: CASSFRGYNEQFF
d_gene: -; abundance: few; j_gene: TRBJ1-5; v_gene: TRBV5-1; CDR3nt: TGCGCCAGCAGCCCCGGGCAGGGCACCCTCAATCAGCCCCAGCATTTT; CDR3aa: CASSPGQGTLNQPQHF
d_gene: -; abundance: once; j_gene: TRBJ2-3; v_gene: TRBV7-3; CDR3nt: TGTGCCAGCAGCTTAACCGAGACGGGGATCACAGATACGCAGTATTTT; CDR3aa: CASSLTETGITDTQYF
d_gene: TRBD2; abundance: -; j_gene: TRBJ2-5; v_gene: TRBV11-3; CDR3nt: TGTGCCAGCAGCTTACGGAGCGGGGCCAAAAAGACCCAGTACTTC; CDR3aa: CASSLRSGAKKTQYF
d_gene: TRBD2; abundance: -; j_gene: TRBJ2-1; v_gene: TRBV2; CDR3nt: TGTGCCAGTGGGGGACTAGCGGGAGTTCGTGAGCAGTTCTTC; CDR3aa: CASGGLAGVREQFF
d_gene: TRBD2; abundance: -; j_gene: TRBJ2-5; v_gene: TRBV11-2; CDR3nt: TGTGCCAGCAGTCGCGGGGCTAGCGGGTTCGAGACCCAGTACTTC; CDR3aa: CASSRGASGFETQYF
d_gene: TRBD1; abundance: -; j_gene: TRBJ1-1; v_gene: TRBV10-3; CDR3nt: TGTGCCATCAGTGAGTTCACAGGGGGAACCACTGAAGCTTTCTTT; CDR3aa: CAISEFTGGTTEAFF
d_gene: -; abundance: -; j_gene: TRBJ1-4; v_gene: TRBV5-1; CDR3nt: TGCGCCAGCAGCCCCACGTTGACAGGCACTAATGAAAAACTGTTTTTT; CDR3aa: CASSPTLTGTNEKLFF
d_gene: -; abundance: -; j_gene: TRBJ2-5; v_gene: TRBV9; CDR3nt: TGTGCCAGCAGCGTAGGGCCGTGGGGACACGGAGAGACCCAGTACTTC; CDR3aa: CASSVGPWGHGETQYF
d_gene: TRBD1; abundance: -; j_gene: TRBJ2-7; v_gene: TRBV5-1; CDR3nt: TGCGCCAGCAGCGCGGACAGGGTCACCTACGAGCAGTACTTC; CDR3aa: CASSADRVTYEQYF